These 5 T cell receptor beta chains originate from one sample sequenced in a study of blood T cell repertoires in COVID-19 (dated by TCRdb to between 2020 and 2021). Library creation used the immunoSEQ multiplex PCR assay. This is the immuneACCESS table as TCRdb keeps it, with only in-frame sequences that have V and J called. A part of the clones is gone; compared with another copy, unresolved V genes explain less than half, and the rest is unexplained. This sample gives approximately 260,000 clones in total; 87% of them show up just once. The top ten clonotypes cover 7.2% of the sample. Sequenced material: peripheral blood. These receptor sequences come from a man in his 60s who had recovered from COVID-19.

V gene TRBV28 combines with J gene TRBJ1-5; weak D call: TRBD1 (5 bases). CDR3 length equals 15 residues. The germline gives CDR1 MDHEN, CDR2 SYDVKM. V was clipped by 6 bases and J by 9 bases, with 21 bases between them. CDR3 DNA: TGTGCCAGCAGCCTGGGGCTATTAGGAGGGCGGCCCCAGCATTTT. Residues: CASSLGLLGGRPQHF.

The chain links TRBV28 to TRBJ1-2; TRBD1 matches 9 bases. The V gene end was trimmed by 5 bases and the J gene end by 3 bases; junction bases not matched to a gene: 7. This CDR3 is built from 15 residues. The germline CDR1 and CDR2 sequences are MDHEN and SYDVKM. The CDR3 DNA is TGTGCCAGCAGTATAACAGGGGGCGCTGACTATGGCTACACCTTC. Protein sequence: CASSITGGADYGYTF.

The gene calls are TRBV9 and TRBJ1-2, with D possibly TRBD1 on 6 matching bases. Germline assignment: CDR1 SGDLS and CDR2 YYNGEE. The CDR3 extends over 15 amino acids. Between the trimmed V and J ends, which lost 2 bases and 4 bases, there was a span of 15 bases. CDR3 coding DNA: TGTGCCAGCAGCGTCGGCTCACAGGGCATCTATGGCTACACCTTC. This codes for CASSVGSQGIYGYTF.

The sample holds a few counts of this clone. The chain combines TRBV27 with TRBJ2-5; perhaps TRBD2 as D (6 bases). CDR1 is MNHEY, CDR2 SMNVEV, per germline (reference sequence). Trimming left V 5 bases short and J 5 bases short, with 18 bases between. CDR3 length: 15 amino acids. The CDR3 here is CASSPTGLSTETQYF. In DNA form, the CDR3 reads TGTGCCAGCAGTCCAACGGGACTTTCGACGGAGACCCAGTACTTC.

The genes are TRBV6-5 and TRBJ2-7, with 7 bases lining up with TRBD1. CDR1 and CDR2 (germline): MNHEY, SVGAGI. The CDR3 consists of 16 residues. Trimming took 3 bases from V and 4 from J; bases not matched to a gene: 12. The CDR3 region is CASSYTPDRRTYEQYF. CDR3 in DNA: TGTGCCAGCAGTTATACCCCGGACAGGCGAACTTACGAGCAGTACTTC.